This is a list of T cell receptor beta chains from one sample in a study of shared clonotypes between healthy human individuals. Libraries were prepared by immunoSEQ multiplex PCR; TCRdb keeps only in-frame clonotypes and omits some of them. The table has over 150,000 clones, over 50% seen once. What was sequenced was memory CD4+ T cells sorted from blood. These receptor sequences come from a young man in good health. Both conserved end residues are part of each CDR3. Each record gives: V gene, clone size, D gene, J gene, CDR3 DNA, CDR3 protein. The D gene is left open where the match is weak. Rows give clone size only sometimes, using once, few, many, or a class for an expanded clone.

v_call: TRBV19
clone_size: few
d_call: -
j_call: TRBJ1-2
cdr3_nt: TGTGCCAGTAGTATACACGGATATGGCTACACCTTC
cdr3_aa: CASSIHGYGYTF

v_call: TRBV5-4
clone_size: -
d_call: -
j_call: TRBJ2-7
cdr3_nt: TGTGCCAGCAGCACAGGGGGCGCGGGGGGTCTCGAGCAGTACTTC
cdr3_aa: CASSTGGAGGLEQYF

v_call: TRBV5-3
clone_size: -
d_call: -
j_call: TRBJ1-2
cdr3_nt: TGTGCCAGCAGCTTCCGTGGGGGAGACTATGGCTACACCTTC
cdr3_aa: CASSFRGGDYGYTF

v_call: TRBV5-4
clone_size: few
d_call: TRBD1
j_call: TRBJ1-4
cdr3_nt: TGTGCCAGCAGCTCACCGGGACAGGGGGGTGAAAAACTGTTTTTT
cdr3_aa: CASSSPGQGGEKLFF

v_call: TRBV5-4
clone_size: -
d_call: TRBD2
j_call: TRBJ2-3
cdr3_nt: TGTGCCAGCAGACTGACTAGCGGGAAAGATACGCAGTATTTT
cdr3_aa: CASRLTSGKDTQYF

v_call: TRBV7-6
clone_size: -
d_call: TRBD1
j_call: TRBJ2-5
cdr3_nt: TGTGCCAGCAGCTTACGCCCCACAGGGGGCAGGGAGACCCAGTACTTC
cdr3_aa: CASSLRPTGGRETQYF

v_call: TRBV2
clone_size: -
d_call: -
j_call: TRBJ1-5
cdr3_nt: TGTGCCAGCAGTCCTCTCGGCGGCAACCAGCCCCAGCATTTT
cdr3_aa: CASSPLGGNQPQHF

v_call: TRBV6-5
clone_size: few
d_call: TRBD1
j_call: TRBJ1-2
cdr3_nt: TGTGCCAGCATGGGACAGGGTCTTGGTGGCTACACCTTC
cdr3_aa: CASMGQGLGGYTF

v_call: TRBV29-1
clone_size: -
d_call: -
j_call: TRBJ2-7
cdr3_nt: TGCAGCGTTGATATCCCAGGTGCATACGAGCAGTACTTC
cdr3_aa: CSVDIPGAYEQYF

v_call: TRBV4-3
clone_size: -
d_call: -
j_call: TRBJ2-7
cdr3_nt: TGCGCCAGCAGCCAAGATTCGGGAGTGGTTTACGAGCAGTACTTC
cdr3_aa: CASSQDSGVVYEQYF

v_call: TRBV28
clone_size: once
d_call: -
j_call: TRBJ1-1
cdr3_nt: TGTGCCAGCAGTTTTATCGGGGGAAGGAACACTGAAGCTTTCTTT
cdr3_aa: CASSFIGGRNTEAFF

v_call: TRBV7-9
clone_size: -
d_call: TRBD1
j_call: TRBJ1-4
cdr3_nt: TGTGCCAGCAGCTTAGCCCCGACAGGGTCTGGTGAAAAACTGTTTTTT
cdr3_aa: CASSLAPTGSGEKLFF

v_call: TRBV18
clone_size: -
d_call: TRBD1
j_call: TRBJ2-1
cdr3_nt: TGTGCCAGCTCACCCCTCTCTCCGGGACAGGGCGTTTACAATGAGCAGTTCTTC
cdr3_aa: CASSPLSPGQGVYNEQFF

v_call: TRBV28
clone_size: -
d_call: TRBD2
j_call: TRBJ2-1
cdr3_nt: TGTGCCAGCAGTTTCGAGCGGGGATACAATGAGCAGTTCTTC
cdr3_aa: CASSFERGYNEQFF

v_call: TRBV18
clone_size: -
d_call: -
j_call: TRBJ2-3
cdr3_nt: TGTGCCAGCTCACCGGTGGGGACGAAATCAGATACGCAGTATTTT
cdr3_aa: CASSPVGTKSDTQYF

v_call: TRBV9
clone_size: -
d_call: -
j_call: TRBJ2-3
cdr3_nt: TGTGCCAGCAGCCCCGATCCCAGGGCCGATACGCAGTATTTT
cdr3_aa: CASSPDPRADTQYF

v_call: TRBV7-9
clone_size: -
d_call: -
j_call: TRBJ1-1
cdr3_nt: TGTGCCAGCAGCCCACGGGGCGGACACATGAACACTGAAGCTTTCTTT
cdr3_aa: CASSPRGGHMNTEAFF

v_call: TRBV30
clone_size: -
d_call: -
j_call: TRBJ2-7
cdr3_nt: TGTGCCTGGAGTGGCGGGACTTTTCAGTACTTC
cdr3_aa: CAWSGGTFQYF

v_call: TRBV19
clone_size: -
d_call: TRBD1
j_call: TRBJ1-4
cdr3_nt: TGTGCCAGCCAACTGGGGACAGATGGAGAAAAACTGTTTTTT
cdr3_aa: CASQLGTDGEKLFF

v_call: TRBV2
clone_size: many
d_call: -
j_call: TRBJ2-3
cdr3_nt: TGTGCCAGCAGCCAGAATCAGGATACAGATACGCAGTATTTT
cdr3_aa: CASSQNQDTDTQYF

v_call: TRBV29-1
clone_size: few
d_call: -
j_call: TRBJ1-4
cdr3_nt: TGCAGCGTTGCCGAAGGACAGTTTGAAAAACTGTTTTTT
cdr3_aa: CSVAEGQFEKLFF

v_call: TRBV2
clone_size: many
d_call: -
j_call: TRBJ2-7
cdr3_nt: TGTGCCAGCAGTGAGGGACACCTCTGGGAGCAGTACTTC
cdr3_aa: CASSEGHLWEQYF